This TCR beta chain was documented in a study of regulatory T cells in long-lasting Graves disease. Study-wide points: Persistent disease preferred TRBV28, TRBJ1-2 and TRBJ2-5; new disease, TRBV20-1 and TRBJ2-1.

Time point noted: persistent/refractory GD, antithyroid drugs over 5 years with positive TRAb. There was RNA extracted from PBMCs, and the TCR library was made from it. Libraries of TCR beta came from iRepertoire HTBI primers plus Arm-PCR of CDR3 regions. TCRdb reprocessed the multiplex PCR reads with MiXCR, giving one entry per CDR3 protein. In the table there are roughly 500,000 distinct CDR3 sequences, approximately 23% of which are singletons. The V segment lost 3 bases and the J segment 1 base; nucleotides outside the gene matches: 3. CDR1 and CDR2 (germline): SGHVS, FNYEAQ. The CDR3 has 15 residues. This clonotype was detected only a few times. Its target is not known.

The specimen comprised peripheral blood mononuclear cells (PBMCs), sampled when the disease was refractory, from a patient treated with antithyroid drugs. The sequence came from a female donor with Graves disease. The chain uses TRBV7-6 and TRBJ2-3; 8 nucleotides match TRBD1. CDR3 sequence (DNA): TGTGCCAGCAGCTTCGCAGGGGGCGGCACAGATACGCAGTATTTT. Protein sequence: CASSFAGGGTDTQYF.